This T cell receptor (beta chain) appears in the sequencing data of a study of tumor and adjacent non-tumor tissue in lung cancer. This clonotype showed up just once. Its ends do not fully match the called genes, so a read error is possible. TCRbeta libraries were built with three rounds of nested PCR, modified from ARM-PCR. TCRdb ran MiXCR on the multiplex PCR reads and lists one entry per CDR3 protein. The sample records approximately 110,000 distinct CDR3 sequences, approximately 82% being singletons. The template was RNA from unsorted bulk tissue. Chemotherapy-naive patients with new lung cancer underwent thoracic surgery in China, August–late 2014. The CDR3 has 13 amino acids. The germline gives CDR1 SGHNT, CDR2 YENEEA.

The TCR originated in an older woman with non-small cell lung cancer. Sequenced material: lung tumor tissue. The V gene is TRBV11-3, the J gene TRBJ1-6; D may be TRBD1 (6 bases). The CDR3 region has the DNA TGTGCCATCAGCCCGCAGGGGTCCTCACCCCTCCACTTT. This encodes CAISPQGSSPLHF.